One and the same sample provided the 3 T cell receptor beta chains below, sequenced in a study of HIV-infected children after antiretroviral therapy interruption. Treatment meaning: PENTA 11 planned treatment interruption arm or continuous ART arm. A 3' RACE protocol on RNA, with unique molecular identifiers, produced the TCR library. TCRdb re-called the 3' RACE reads with MiXCR, one entry per CDR3 protein. The sample includes some 15,000 distinct CDR3 sequences, less than 3.5% of them seen just once. Specimen: CD45RO+ CD8+ T cells from PBMCs, pooled from several time points, collected from a donor given antiretroviral therapy, either interrupted or continuous. Subset given: memory CD8+ CD45RO+ CD45RA- T cells. All receptors come from a pool of human donors with HIV.

This clonotype showed up many times. The chain recombines TRBV27 with TRBJ1-1; D is unresolved. The length of the CDR3 is 12 residues. Germline V CDR1 and CDR2: MNHEY, SMNVEV (reference sequence). The CDR3 sequence: CAAGNLITEAFF. CDR3 coding DNA: TGTGCGGCTGGGAACCTGATCACTGAAGCTTTCTTT.

Ten or more counts support this clonotype. The chain is built from TRBV10-3 and TRBJ2-7; 11 nucleotides align to TRBD1. Germline V gene sequence: CDR1 ENHRY, CDR2 SYGVKD. This CDR3 comprises 15 residues. The J segment lost 4 bases and the V segment lost 7 bases, leaving 9 bases of the junction unmatched. The CDR3 loop reads CAITSGTGGTYEQYF. In DNA form, the CDR3 reads TGTGCCATCACCTCTGGGACAGGGGGAACGTACGAGCAGTACTTC.

This clonotype was observed at least ten times. The chain combines TRBV7-2 with TRBJ1-5; D possibly corresponds to TRBD1 (5 bases). Germline V gives CDR1 SGHTA, CDR2 FQGNSA. There are 15 residues in the CDR3. Between the trimmed V and J ends, which lost 5 bases and 5 bases, there was a span of 16 bases. The CDR3 DNA follows: TGTGCCAGCAGCCTCTTTTCGGGGACTGATCAGCCCCAGCATTTT. Its protein product is CASSLFSGTDQPQHF.